What follows are 21 T cell receptor beta chains derived from one specimen sequenced in a study of CD8 T cells in ankylosing spondylitis (dated by TCRdb to the late 2010s). The library came from 5' RACE. These reads were obtained on an Illumina HiSeq 2500. TCRdb applied fastp at Q25 and MiXCR to the public reads, then kept only in-frame beta chains. One record per CDR3 amino acid sequence lists the most common genes and DNA. This sample lists 200,000 or so distinct CDR3 sequences; 15% to 20% were detected once. The ten largest clones represent around 4.5% of the sample. The specimen sequenced was blood, either unsorted or a sorted T cell fraction (not recorded which). The receptor source for this set is a male donor under 30 with ankylosing spondylitis or in good health (not recorded which). Donor details come from another sample of the same person, matched by shared clones.

This clonotype was seen at least ten times. The rearrangement links TRBV7-9 to TRBJ2-1, with 13 bases aligning to TRBD2. The V and J ends lost 5 bases and 6 bases, in that order; junction bases with no gene match: 7. This CDR3 contains 16 residues. Germline values: CDR1 SEHNR, CDR2 FQNEAQ (reference sequence). CDR3 sequence: CASSPRTSGSRNEQFF. The CDR3, as DNA: TGTGCCAGCAGCCCCAGGACTAGCGGGAGTCGCAATGAGCAGTTCTTC.

This clonotype was observed many times. This CDR3 is CASSKTSGITDTQYF. In DNA form, the CDR3 reads TGTGCCAGCAGTAAGACTAGCGGGATAACAGATACGCAGTATTTT. J is TRBJ2-3 and V is TRBV7-9; TRBD2 agrees at 11 bases. Per the germline V gene, CDR1 is SEHNR and CDR2 is FQNEAQ (reference sequence). Unmatched junction bases numbered 5, after V lost 6 bases and J lost 3 bases. CDR3 length: 15 amino acids.

This sequence joins TRBV7-6 and TRBJ2-1, with 8 bases lining up with TRBD2. The CDR3 is made up of 17 amino acids. V lost 4 bases to trimming and J lost 7 bases; unmatched junction nucleotides: 15. CDR1 is SGHVS, CDR2 FNYEAQ, per germline. This chain's CDR3 is CASSSLMAGGQINEQFF. CDR3 bases: TGTGCCAGCAGCTCCTTAATGGCGGGAGGCCAAATTAATGAGCAGTTCTTC. Combining the CDR3 with reference TRBV7-6 and TRBJ2-1 gives the whole variable domain GAGVSQSPRYKVTKRGQDVALRCDPISGHVSLYWYRQALGQGPEFLTYFNYEAQQDKSGLPNDRFSAERPEGSISTLTIQRTEQRDSAMYRCASSSLMAGGQINEQFFGPGTRLTVL.

The chain couples TRBV29-1 to TRBJ1-2, with a tentative D call TRBD1 (6 bases). Germline V CDR1 and CDR2: SQVTM, ANQGSEA. V lost 3 bases and J lost 8, with 19 bases in between. This CDR3 is 14 amino acids long. The CDR3 here is CSVDAGGRLTGYTF. CDR3 nucleotide sequence: TGCAGCGTTGACGCTGGGGGCCGCCTCACCGGCTACACCTTC.

This clonotype was detected ten times or more. The chain recombines TRBV7-6 with TRBJ2-5; D is unresolved. V shed 1 base and J shed 4 bases, with 16 bases lying between them. This CDR3 has 16 residues. The V gene's germline CDR1 is SGHVS and CDR2 FNYEAQ. CDR3 in DNA: TGTGCCAGCAGCTTAGTCAGTTTCAGTGTGGGAGAGACCCAGTACTTC. It translates to CASSLVSFSVGETQYF. Based on the CDR3 plus reference TRBV7-6 and TRBJ2-5, the full variable domain is GAGVSQSPRYKVTKRGQDVALRCDPISGHVSLYWYRQALGQGPEFLTYFNYEAQQDKSGLPNDRFSAERPEGSISTLTIQRTEQRDSAMYRCASSLVSFSVGETQYFGPGTRLLVL.

This clonotype occurred many times. The chain recombines TRBV4-1 with TRBJ1-5; TRBD1 is a possible D gene (5 bases). This CDR3 contains 20 residues. In germline, CDR1 is MGHRA, CDR2 YSYEKL. V shed 0 bases and J shed 1 base, with 22 bases lying between them. The CDR3 reads CASSQDLGQDPGWSNQPQHF. The CDR3 region has the DNA TGCGCCAGCAGCCAAGATCTTGGGCAGGATCCAGGGTGGAGCAATCAGCCCCAGCATTTT.

The sample holds many counts of this clonotype. The chain is built from TRBV7-9 and TRBJ2-1; D is perhaps TRBD2 (5 bases). The CDR3 loop spans 15 amino acids. The germline V gene encodes CDR1 SEHNR and CDR2 FQNEAQ (reference sequence). V was pared by 0 bases and J by 9 bases, with 15 bases between. The CDR3 loop is CASSLAEVAMIEQFF. DNA of the CDR3: TGTGCCAGCAGCTTAGCGGAGGTAGCTATGATTGAGCAGTTCTTC. The full variable domain, in which reference TRBV7-9 and TRBJ2-1 provide the parts outside the CDR3, is DTGVSQNPRHKITKRGQNVTFRCDPISEHNRLYWYRQTLGQGPEFLTYFQNEAQLEKSRLLSDRFSAERPKGSFSTLEIQRTEQGDSAMYLCASSLAEVAMIEQFFGPGTRLTVL.

This clonotype was counted many times. The chain combines TRBV5-1 with TRBJ2-2; 9 bases are shared with TRBD1. CDR1 SGHRS and CDR2 YFSETQ come from the germline V gene. The CDR3 is 15 residues long. J gave up 5 bases and V 0 bases, and 2 bases lay outside the gene matches. The CDR3 reads CASSLEQGATGELFF. The CDR3 nucleotides read TGCGCCAGCAGCTTGGAACAGGGGGCAACCGGGGAGCTGTTTTTT. The whole variable domain, remainder taken from reference TRBV5-1 and TRBJ2-2, is KAGVTQTPRYLIKTRGQQVTLSCSPISGHRSVSWYQQTPGQGLQFLFEYFSETQRNKGNFPGRFSGRQFSNSRSEMNVSTLELGDSALYLCASSLEQGATGELFFGEGSRLTVL.

This clonotype has at least ten counts. J is TRBJ2-3 and V is TRBV7-8; TRBD2 matches 9 bases. The V gene's germline CDR1 is SGHVS and CDR2 FQNEAQ. The CDR3 consists of 15 residues. V shed 5 bases and J 4 bases; nucleotides not matched to a gene: 7. DNA for the CDR3: TGTGCCAGCAGCCGTCATAGCGGGAGCCCAGATACGCAGTATTTT. Protein sequence: CASSRHSGSPDTQYF.

This clonotype was recorded many times. The chain combines TRBV5-6 with TRBJ2-2; D might be TRBD1 or TRBD2, each matching 6 bases. Looked up from germline, CDR1 is SGHDT and CDR2 is YYEEEE. V gave up 6 bases and J gave up 4 bases, with 19 bases separating them. The length of the CDR3 is 16 residues. As DNA, the CDR3 is TGTGCCAGCACCCCGGTGAGGGGGGCCACCACCGGGGAGCTGTTTTTT. This codes for CASTPVRGATTGELFF.

The chain is built from TRBV29-1 and TRBJ2-3; 7 bases are a match to TRBD2. The CDR3 is 15 amino acids. The germline V gene has CDR1 SQVTM and CDR2 ANQGSEA. V shed 6 bases and J 0 bases; nucleotides not matched to a gene: 9. The CDR3 DNA follows: TGCAGCGTGGGAGGGGTCCAGATAAGCACAGATACGCAGTATTTT. Encoded protein: CSVGGVQISTDTQYF.

This clonotype was observed a handful of times. CDR3 nucleotide sequence: TGTGCCATCAGGGCAGGGACGGCCTACGAGCAGTACGTC. Its translation is CAIRAGTAYEQYV. V and J are TRBV10-3 and TRBJ2-7, with D perhaps given as TRBD1 or TRBD2 (5 bases each). The germline V gene encodes CDR1 ENHRY and CDR2 SYGVKD. The CDR3 is 13 amino acids. V was pared by 6 bases and J by 2 bases, with 11 bases between.

This clonotype was observed at least ten times. The V call is TRBV5-1, the J call TRBJ2-3; D remains unclear. Germline V gene data show CDR1 as SGHRS and CDR2 as YFSETQ. Trimming stripped 0 bases from V and 9 bases from J, with 11 bases between. The length of the CDR3 is 13 residues. The CDR3 nucleotides read TGCGCCAGCAGCTTGGCCGGCTTCTCCACGCAGTATTTT. Amino acid sequence: CASSLAGFSTQYF.

At least ten counts were recorded for this clonotype. The rearrangement uses TRBV5-1 and TRBJ2-2; TRBD1 matches 7 bases. This CDR3 spans 16 amino acids. Germline V gives CDR1 SGHRS, CDR2 YFSETQ. The trim removed 2 bases at V and 4 bases at J, leaving 8 bases unmatched. Here the CDR3 reads CASSFRPGGSTGELFF. The CDR3 DNA is TGCGCCAGCAGCTTCCGCCCAGGGGGATCCACCGGGGAGCTGTTTTTT.

This clonotype was picked up many times. The chain has TRBV9 and TRBJ2-1; 7 bases are a match to TRBD1. CDR3 length equals 12 residues. Germline-derived CDR1 and CDR2 are SGDLS and YYNGEE. V lost 3 bases and J lost 10; bases outside the gene matches: 4. CDR3 sequence (DNA): TGTGCCAGCAGCGGACAGGGAACCGAGCAGTTCTTC. Protein product: CASSGQGTEQFF.

This clonotype occurred many times. The chain carries TRBV20-1 and TRBJ2-4; 8 bases align to TRBD1. V lost 1 base, J lost 1 base, and 6 bases stayed unmatched. Germline values: CDR1 DFQATT, CDR2 SNEGSKA (reference sequence). The CDR3 extends over 16 amino acids. The CDR3: CSARVRQGAAKNIQYF. The CDR3, as DNA: TGCAGTGCTAGAGTACGGCAGGGGGCTGCCAAAAACATTCAGTACTTC.

Many counts were recorded for this clonotype. The rearrangement joins TRBV10-1 to TRBJ2-2, with 8 nucleotides matching TRBD1. The CDR3 runs to 13 residues. The V segment lost 5 bases and the J segment 6 bases; nucleotides outside the gene matches: 2. The germline gives CDR1 WNHNN, CDR2 SYGVQD (reference sequence). The CDR3 loop is CASSPQGAGELFF. CDR3 sequence (DNA): TGCGCCAGCAGTCCACAGGGGGCCGGGGAGCTGTTTTTT.

The table lists this clonotype with many counts. The rearrangement links TRBV12-5 to TRBJ2-1; TRBD1 matches 10 bases. This CDR3 has 14 residues. V gave up 4 bases and J gave up 7 bases; unmatched junction bases: 4. Germline loops: CDR1 LGHNT, CDR2 FRNRAP. The CDR3 here is CASGWTGQGNEQFF. CDR3 nucleotides: TGTGCTAGTGGTTGGACGGGACAGGGGAATGAGCAGTTCTTC.

This clonotype came up many times. The chain recombines TRBV6-5 with TRBJ2-2; no clear D. CDR3 length equals 14 residues. Trimming cost V 2 bases and J 5 bases, with 9 bases left between them. From germline, CDR1 is MNHEY and CDR2 SVGAGI. The CDR3 loop reads CASSYRPGTGELFF. The CDR3, as DNA: TGTGCCAGCAGTTACCGACCTGGTACCGGGGAGCTGTTTTTT.

V is TRBV20-1 and J is TRBJ1-6, with TRBD1 identical over 7 bases. The CDR3 sequence is 14 residues long. With 2 bases clipped from V and 5 bases from J, the junction kept 3 bases outside the gene matches. Per germline, CDR1 DFQATT and CDR2 SNEGSKA (reference sequence). CDR3 bases: TGCAGTGCTAGAACTGACAGGGATAATTCACCCCTCCACTTT. Protein: CSARTDRDNSPLHF.

There are many counts of this clonotype. The chain couples TRBV5-6 to TRBJ2-7, with 8 bases identical to TRBD1. The V and J ends lost 4 bases and 2 bases, in that order; junction bases with no gene match: 11. The CDR3 extends over 16 amino acids. CDR1 SGHDT and CDR2 YYEEEE come from the germline V gene. The CDR3 DNA follows: TGTGCCAGCAGCAGACCCGGGACAGGTCTTACCTACGAGCAGTACGTC. It translates to CASSRPGTGLTYEQYV.